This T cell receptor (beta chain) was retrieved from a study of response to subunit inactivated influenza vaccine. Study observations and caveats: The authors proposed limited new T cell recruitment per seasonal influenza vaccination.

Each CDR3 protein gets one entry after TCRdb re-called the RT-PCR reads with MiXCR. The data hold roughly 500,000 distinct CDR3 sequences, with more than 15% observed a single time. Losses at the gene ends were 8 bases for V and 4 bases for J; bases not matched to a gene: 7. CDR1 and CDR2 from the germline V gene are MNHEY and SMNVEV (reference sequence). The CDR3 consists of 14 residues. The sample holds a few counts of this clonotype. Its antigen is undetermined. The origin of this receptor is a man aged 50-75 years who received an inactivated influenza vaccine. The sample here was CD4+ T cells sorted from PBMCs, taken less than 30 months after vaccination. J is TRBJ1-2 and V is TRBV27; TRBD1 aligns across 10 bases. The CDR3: CASGRDRGFYGYTF. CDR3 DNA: TGTGCCAGCGGTAGGGACAGGGGATTCTATGGCTACACCTTC.